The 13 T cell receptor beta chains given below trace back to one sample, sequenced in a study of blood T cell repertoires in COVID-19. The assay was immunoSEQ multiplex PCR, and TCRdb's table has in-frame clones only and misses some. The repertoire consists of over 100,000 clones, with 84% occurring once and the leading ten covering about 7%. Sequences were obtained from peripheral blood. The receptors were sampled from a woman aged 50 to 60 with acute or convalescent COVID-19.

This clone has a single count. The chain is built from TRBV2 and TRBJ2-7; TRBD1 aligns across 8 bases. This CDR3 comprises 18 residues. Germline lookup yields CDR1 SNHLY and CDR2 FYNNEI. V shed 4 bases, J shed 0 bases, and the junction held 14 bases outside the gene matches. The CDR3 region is CASSVSLNQGAASYEQYF. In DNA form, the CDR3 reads TGTGCCAGCAGTGTTTCCTTAAATCAGGGGGCCGCCTCCTACGAGCAGTACTTC. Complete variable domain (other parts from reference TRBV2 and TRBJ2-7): EPEVTQTPSHQVTQMGQEVILRCVPISNHLYFYWYRQILGQKVEFLVSFYNNEISEKSEIFDDQFSVERPDGSNFTLKIRSTKLEDSAMYFCASSVSLNQGAASYEQYFGPGTRLTVT.

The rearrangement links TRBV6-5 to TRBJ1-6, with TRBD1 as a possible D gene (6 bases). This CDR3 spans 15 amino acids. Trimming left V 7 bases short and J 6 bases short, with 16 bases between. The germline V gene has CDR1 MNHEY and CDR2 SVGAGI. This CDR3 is CASTQLRQANSPLHF. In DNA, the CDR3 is TGTGCCAGCACCCAACTCCGACAGGCTAATTCACCCCTCCACTTT.

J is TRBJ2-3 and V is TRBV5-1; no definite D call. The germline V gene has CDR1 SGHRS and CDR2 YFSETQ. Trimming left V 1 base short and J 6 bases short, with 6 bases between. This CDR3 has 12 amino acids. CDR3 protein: CASSLSFDTQYF. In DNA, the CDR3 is TGCGCCAGCAGCTTGTCGTTCGATACGCAGTATTTT.

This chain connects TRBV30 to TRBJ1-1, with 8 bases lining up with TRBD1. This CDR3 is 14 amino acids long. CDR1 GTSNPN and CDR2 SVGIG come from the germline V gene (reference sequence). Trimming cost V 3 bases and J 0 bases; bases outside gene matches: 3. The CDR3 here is CAWSLTGVNTEAFF. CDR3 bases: TGTGCCTGGAGCTTGACAGGGGTGAACACTGAAGCTTTCTTT.

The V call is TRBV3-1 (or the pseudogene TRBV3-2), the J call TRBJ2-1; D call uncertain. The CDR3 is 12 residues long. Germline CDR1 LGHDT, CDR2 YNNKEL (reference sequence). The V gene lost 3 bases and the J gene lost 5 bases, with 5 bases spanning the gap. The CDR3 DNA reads TGTGCCAGCAGCCACAGGCACAATGAGCAGTTCTTC. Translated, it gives CASSHRHNEQFF.

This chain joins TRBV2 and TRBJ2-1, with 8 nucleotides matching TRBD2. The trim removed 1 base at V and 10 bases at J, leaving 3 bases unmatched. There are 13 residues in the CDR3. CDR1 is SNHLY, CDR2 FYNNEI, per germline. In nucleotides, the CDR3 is TGTGCCAGCAGTGAAGAGGTAGCGGGGGAGCAGTTCTTC. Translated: CASSEEVAGEQFF. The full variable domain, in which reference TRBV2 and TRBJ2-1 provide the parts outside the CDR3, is EPEVTQTPSHQVTQMGQEVILRCVPISNHLYFYWYRQILGQKVEFLVSFYNNEISEKSEIFDDQFSVERPDGSNFTLKIRSTKLEDSAMYFCASSEEVAGEQFFGPGTRLTVL.

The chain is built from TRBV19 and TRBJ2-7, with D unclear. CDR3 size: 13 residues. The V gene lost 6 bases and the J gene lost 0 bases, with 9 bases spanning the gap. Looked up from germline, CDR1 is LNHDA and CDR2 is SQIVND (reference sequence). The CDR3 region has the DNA TGTGCCAGTAGAGGAGCTACCTCCTACGAGCAGTACTTC. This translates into CASRGATSYEQYF.

CDR3 amino acids: CASSESVWGTDTQYF. As DNA, the CDR3 is TGTGCCAGCAGTGAAAGCGTTTGGGGCACAGATACGCAGTATTTT. V is TRBV6-1 and J is TRBJ2-3, with D uncertain. The V and J ends lost 2 bases and 1 base respectively, with 10 bases between them. Germline CDR1 is MNHNS and CDR2 is SASEGT. The CDR3 has 15 amino acids.

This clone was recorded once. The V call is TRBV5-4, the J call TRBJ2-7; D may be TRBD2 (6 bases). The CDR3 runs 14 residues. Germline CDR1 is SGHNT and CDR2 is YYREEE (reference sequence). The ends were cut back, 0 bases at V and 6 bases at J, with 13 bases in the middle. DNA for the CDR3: TGTGCCAGCAGCTTGGGGACTACTTTCGGCGAGCAGTACTTC. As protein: CASSLGTTFGEQYF.

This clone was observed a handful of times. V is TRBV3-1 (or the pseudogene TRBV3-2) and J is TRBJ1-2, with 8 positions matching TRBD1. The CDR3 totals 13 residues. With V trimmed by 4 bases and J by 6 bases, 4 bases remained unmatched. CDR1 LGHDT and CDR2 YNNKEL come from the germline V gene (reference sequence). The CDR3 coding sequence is TGTGCCAGCAGCCCCCGGGACAGGAATGGCTACACCTTC. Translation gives CASSPRDRNGYTF.

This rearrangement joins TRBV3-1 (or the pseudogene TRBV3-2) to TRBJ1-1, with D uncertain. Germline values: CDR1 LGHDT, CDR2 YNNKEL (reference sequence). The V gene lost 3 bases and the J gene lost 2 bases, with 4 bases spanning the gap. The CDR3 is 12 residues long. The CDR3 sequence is CASSHKNTEAFF. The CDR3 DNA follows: TGTGCCAGCAGCCATAAAAACACTGAAGCTTTCTTT.

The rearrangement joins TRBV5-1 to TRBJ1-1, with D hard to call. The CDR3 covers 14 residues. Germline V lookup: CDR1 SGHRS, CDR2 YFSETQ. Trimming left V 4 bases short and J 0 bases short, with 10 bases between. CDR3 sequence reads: CASSRSQVNTEAFF. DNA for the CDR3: TGCGCCAGCAGCCGCAGCCAGGTGAACACTGAAGCTTTCTTT.

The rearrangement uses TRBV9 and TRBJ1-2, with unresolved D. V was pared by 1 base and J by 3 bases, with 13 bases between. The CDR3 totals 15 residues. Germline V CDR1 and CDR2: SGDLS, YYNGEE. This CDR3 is CASSVNPTGYYGYTF. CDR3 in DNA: TGTGCCAGCAGCGTAAATCCCACGGGTTACTATGGCTACACCTTC.